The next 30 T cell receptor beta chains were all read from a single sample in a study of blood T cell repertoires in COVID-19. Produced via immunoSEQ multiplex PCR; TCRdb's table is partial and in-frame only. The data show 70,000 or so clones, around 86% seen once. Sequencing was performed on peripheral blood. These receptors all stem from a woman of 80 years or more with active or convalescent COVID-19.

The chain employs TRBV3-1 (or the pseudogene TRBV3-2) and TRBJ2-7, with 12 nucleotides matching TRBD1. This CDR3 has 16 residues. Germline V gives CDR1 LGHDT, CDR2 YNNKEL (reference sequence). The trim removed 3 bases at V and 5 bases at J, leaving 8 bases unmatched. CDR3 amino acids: CASSQMPGQGANEQYF. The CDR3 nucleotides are TGTGCCAGCAGCCAGATGCCGGGACAGGGGGCCAACGAGCAGTACTTC.

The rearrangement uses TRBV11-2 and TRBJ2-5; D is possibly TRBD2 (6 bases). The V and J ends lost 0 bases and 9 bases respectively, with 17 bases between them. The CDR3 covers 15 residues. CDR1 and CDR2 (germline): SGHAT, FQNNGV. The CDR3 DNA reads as TGTGCCAGCAGCTTAGATGGGGGGAGTACCGAAGCCCAGTACTTC. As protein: CASSLDGGSTEAQYF.

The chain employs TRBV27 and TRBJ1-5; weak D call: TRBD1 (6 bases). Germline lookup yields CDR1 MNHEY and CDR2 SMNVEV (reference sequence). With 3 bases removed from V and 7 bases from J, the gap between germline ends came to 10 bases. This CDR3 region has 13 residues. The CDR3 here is CASSLGARQPQHF. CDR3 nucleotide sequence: TGTGCCAGCAGTTTGGGGGCCCGACAGCCCCAGCATTTT.

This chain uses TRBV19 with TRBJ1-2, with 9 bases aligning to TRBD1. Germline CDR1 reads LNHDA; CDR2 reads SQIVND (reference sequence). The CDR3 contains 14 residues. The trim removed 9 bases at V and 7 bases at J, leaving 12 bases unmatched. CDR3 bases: TGTGCCAGCCTCCGGAACAGGGGGCAAGGTGGCTACACCTTC. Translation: CASLRNRGQGGYTF. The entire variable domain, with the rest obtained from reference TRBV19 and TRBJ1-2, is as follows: DGGITQSPKYLFRKEGQNVTLSCEQNLNHDAMYWYRQDPGQGLRLIYYSQIVNDFQKGDIAEGYSVSREKKESFPLTVTSAQKNPTAFYLCASLRNRGQGGYTFGSGTRLTVV.

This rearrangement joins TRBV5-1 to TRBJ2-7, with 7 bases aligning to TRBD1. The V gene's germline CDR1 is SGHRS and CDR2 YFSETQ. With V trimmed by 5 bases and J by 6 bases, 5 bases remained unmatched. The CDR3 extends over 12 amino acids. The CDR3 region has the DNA TGCGCCAGCAGATCCACAGGGGCCGAGCAGTACTTC. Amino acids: CASRSTGAEQYF.

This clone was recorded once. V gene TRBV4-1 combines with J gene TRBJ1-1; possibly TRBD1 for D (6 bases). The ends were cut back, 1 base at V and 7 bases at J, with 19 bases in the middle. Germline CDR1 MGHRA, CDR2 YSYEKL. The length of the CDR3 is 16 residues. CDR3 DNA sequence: TGCGCCAGCAGCCAAGTACCTCAGGGGAGAACACTTGAAGCTTTCTTT. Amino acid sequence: CASSQVPQGRTLEAFF.

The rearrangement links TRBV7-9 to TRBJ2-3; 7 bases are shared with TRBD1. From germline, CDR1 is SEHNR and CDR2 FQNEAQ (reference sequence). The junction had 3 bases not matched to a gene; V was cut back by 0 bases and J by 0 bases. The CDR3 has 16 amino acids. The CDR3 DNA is TGTGCCAGCAGCTTAGCGACAGGGTTTAGCACAGATACGCAGTATTTT. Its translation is CASSLATGFSTDTQYF.

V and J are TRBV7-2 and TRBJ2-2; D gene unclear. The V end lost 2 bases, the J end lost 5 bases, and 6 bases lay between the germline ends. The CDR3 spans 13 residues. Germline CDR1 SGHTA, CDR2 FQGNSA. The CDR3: CASSLTSTGELFF. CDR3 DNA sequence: TGTGCCAGCAGCTTAACAAGTACCGGGGAGCTGTTTTTT.

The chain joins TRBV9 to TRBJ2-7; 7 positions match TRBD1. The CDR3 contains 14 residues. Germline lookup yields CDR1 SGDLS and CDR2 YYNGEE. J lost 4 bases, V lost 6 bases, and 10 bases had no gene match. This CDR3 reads CASTRGTESYEQYF. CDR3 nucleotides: TGTGCCAGCACCCGAGGGACAGAGAGTTACGAGCAGTACTTC.

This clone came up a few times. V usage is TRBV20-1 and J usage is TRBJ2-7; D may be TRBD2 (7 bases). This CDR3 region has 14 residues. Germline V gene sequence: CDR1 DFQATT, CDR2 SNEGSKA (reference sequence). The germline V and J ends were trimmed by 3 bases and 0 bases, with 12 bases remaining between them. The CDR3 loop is CSASRGASSYEQYF. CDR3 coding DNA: TGCAGTGCTAGTCGGGGGGCCTCCTCCTACGAGCAGTACTTC.

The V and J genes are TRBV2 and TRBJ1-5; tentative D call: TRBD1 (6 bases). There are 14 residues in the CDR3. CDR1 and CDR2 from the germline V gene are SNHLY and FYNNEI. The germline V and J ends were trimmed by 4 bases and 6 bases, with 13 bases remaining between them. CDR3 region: CASSGTGHGQPQHF. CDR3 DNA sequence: TGTGCCAGCAGTGGAACAGGGCACGGTCAGCCCCAGCATTTT.

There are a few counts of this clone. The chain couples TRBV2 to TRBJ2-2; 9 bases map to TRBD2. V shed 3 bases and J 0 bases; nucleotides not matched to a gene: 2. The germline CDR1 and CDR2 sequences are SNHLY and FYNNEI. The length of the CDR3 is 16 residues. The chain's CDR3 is CASSEASGTNTGELFF. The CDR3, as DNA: TGTGCCAGCAGTGAGGCTAGCGGGACGAACACCGGGGAGCTGTTTTTT.

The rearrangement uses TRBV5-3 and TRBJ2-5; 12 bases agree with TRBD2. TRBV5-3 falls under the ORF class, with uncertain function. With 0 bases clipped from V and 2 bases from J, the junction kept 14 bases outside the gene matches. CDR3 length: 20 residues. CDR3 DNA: TGTGCCAGAAGCTTGGCCGCTAGCGGGGGGGAACCCCACATACAAGAGACCCAGTACTTC. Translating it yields CARSLAASGGEPHIQETQYF.

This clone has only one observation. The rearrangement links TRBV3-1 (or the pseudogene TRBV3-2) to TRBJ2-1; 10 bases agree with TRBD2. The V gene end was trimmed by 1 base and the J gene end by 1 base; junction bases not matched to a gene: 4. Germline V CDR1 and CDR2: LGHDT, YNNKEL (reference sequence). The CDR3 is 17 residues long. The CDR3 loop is CASSQVVAGGSYNEQFF. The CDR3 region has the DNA TGTGCCAGCAGCCAAGTAGTAGCGGGGGGTTCCTACAATGAGCAGTTCTTC.

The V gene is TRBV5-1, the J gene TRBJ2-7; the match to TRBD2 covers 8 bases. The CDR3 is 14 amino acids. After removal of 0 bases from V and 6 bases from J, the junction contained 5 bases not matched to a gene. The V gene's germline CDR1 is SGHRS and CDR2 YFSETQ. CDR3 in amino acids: CASSLVSGEFEQYF. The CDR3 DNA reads TGCGCCAGCAGCTTGGTTAGCGGGGAGTTCGAGCAGTACTTC.

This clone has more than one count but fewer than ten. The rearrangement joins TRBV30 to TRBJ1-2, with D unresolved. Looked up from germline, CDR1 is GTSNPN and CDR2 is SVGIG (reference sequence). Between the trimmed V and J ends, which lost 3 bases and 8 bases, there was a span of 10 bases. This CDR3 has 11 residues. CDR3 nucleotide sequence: TGTGCCTGGAGAAGCGGGGAAGGCTACACCTTC. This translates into CAWRSGEGYTF.

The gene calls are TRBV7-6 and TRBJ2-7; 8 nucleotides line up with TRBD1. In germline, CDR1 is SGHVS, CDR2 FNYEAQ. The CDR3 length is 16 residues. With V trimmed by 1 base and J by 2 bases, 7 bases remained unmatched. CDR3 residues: CASSLGTGRSAYEQYF. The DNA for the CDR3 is TGTGCCAGCAGCTTAGGGACAGGGAGGTCTGCCTACGAGCAGTACTTC. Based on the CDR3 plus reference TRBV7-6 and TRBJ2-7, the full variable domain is GAGVSQSPRYKVTKRGQDVALRCDPISGHVSLYWYRQALGQGPEFLTYFNYEAQQDKSGLPNDRFSAERPEGSISTLTIQRTEQRDSAMYRCASSLGTGRSAYEQYFGPGTRLTVT.

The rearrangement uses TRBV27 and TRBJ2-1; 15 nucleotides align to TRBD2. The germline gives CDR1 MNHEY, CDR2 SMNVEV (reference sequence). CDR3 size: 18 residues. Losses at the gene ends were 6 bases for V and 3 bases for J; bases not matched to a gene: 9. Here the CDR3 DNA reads TGTGCCAGCAGGCCCCGGACTAGCGGGGGGGCGTTCTACAATGAGCAGTTCTTC. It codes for CASRPRTSGGAFYNEQFF.

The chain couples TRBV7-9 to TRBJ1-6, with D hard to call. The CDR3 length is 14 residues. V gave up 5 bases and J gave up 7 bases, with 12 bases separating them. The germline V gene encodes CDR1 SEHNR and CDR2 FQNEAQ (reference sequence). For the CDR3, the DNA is TGTGCCAGCAGCCGGCGGGAGACAAATTCACCCCTCCACTTT. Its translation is CASSRRETNSPLHF.

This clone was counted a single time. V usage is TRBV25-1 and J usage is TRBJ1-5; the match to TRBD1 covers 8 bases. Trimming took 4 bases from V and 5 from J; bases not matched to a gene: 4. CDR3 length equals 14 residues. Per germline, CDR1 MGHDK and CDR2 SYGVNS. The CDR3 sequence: CASSGAGGHQPQHF. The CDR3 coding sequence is TGTGCCAGCAGTGGGGCAGGGGGCCATCAGCCCCAGCATTTT.

CDR3 in amino acids: CASSLQGENTEAFF. Written as DNA, the CDR3 is TGTGCCAGCAGCCTACAGGGGGAGAACACTGAAGCTTTCTTT. This chain uses TRBV7-3 with TRBJ1-1; 8 nucleotides align to TRBD1. The CDR3 loop spans 14 amino acids. V was pared by 5 bases and J by 1 base, with 3 bases of the junction left unmatched. Germline V lookup: CDR1 SGHTA, CDR2 FQGTGA.

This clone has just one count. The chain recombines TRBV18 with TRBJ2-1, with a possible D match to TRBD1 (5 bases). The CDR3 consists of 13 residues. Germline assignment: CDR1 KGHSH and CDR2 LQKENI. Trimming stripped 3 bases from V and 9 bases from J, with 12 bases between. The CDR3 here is CASSPSQGREQFF. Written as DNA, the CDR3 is TGTGCCAGCTCACCGTCGCAGGGCCGTGAGCAGTTCTTC.

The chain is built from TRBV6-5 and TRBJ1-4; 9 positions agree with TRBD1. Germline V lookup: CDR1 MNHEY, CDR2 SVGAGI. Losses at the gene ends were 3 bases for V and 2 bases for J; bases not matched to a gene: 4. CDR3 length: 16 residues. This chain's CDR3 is CASSYGGTGTNEKLFF. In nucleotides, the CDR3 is TGTGCCAGCAGTTATGGGGGGACAGGGACTAATGAAAAACTGTTTTTT.

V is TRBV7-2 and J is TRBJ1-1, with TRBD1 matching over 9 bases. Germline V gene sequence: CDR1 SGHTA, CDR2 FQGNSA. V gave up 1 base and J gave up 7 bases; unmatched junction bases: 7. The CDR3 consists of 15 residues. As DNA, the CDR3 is TGTGCCAGCAGCTTAGAGTGGGACAGGGTGGGTGAAGCTTTCTTT. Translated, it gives CASSLEWDRVGEAFF.

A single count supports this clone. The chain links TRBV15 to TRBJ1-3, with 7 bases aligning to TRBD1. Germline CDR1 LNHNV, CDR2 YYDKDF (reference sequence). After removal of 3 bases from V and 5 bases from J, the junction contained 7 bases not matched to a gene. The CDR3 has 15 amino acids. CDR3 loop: CATSRAGTARNTIYF. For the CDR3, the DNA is TGTGCCACCAGCAGGGCCGGGACAGCCAGAAACACCATATATTTT.

DNA of the CDR3: TGTGCCAGTAGTATATTGGGCATGAACACTGAAGCTTTCTTT. Its translation is CASSILGMNTEAFF. The genes are TRBV19 and TRBJ1-1; D gene uncertain. CDR1 is LNHDA and CDR2 is SQIVND in the germline V gene (reference sequence). The CDR3 spans 14 residues. V lost 2 bases to trimming and J lost 0 bases, with 7 bases between them.

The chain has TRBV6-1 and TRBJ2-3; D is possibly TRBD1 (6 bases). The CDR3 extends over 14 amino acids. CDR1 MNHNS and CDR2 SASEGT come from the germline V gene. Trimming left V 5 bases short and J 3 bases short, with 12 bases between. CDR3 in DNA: TGTGCCAGCAGTACACAGGGTTCGACAGATACGCAGTATTTT. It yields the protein CASSTQGSTDTQYF.

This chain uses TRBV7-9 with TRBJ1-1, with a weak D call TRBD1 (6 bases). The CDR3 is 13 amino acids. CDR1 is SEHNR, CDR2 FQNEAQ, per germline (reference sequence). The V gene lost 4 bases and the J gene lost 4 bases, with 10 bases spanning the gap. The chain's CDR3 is CASSYRAATEAFF. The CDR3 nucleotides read TGTGCCAGCAGCTACAGGGCAGCCACTGAAGCTTTCTTT.

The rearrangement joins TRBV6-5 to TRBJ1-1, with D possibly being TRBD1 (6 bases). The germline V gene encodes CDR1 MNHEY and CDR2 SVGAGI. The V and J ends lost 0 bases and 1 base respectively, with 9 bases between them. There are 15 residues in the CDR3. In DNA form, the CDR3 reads TGTGCCAGCAGTTACTCTTCACAGGGGAACACTGAAGCTTTCTTT. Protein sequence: CASSYSSQGNTEAFF.

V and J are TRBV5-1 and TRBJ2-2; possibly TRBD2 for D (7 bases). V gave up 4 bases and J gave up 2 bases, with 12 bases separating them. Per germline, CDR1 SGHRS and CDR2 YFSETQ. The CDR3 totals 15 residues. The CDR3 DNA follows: TGCGCCAGCAGCCGACGGGGGGCAAACACCGGGGAGCTGTTTTTT. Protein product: CASSRRGANTGELFF.